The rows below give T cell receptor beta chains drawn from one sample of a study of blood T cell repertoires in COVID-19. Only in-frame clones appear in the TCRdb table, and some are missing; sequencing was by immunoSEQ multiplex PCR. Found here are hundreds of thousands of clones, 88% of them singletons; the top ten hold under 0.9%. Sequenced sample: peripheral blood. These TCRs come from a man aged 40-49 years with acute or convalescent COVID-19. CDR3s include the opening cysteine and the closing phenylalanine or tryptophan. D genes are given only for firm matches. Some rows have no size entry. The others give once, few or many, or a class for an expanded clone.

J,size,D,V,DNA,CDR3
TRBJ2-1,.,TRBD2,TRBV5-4,TGTGCCAGCAGCTTGGGTCTAGCGGGGGCCCACAATGAGCAGTTCTTC,CASSLGLAGAHNEQFF
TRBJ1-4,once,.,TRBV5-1,TGCGCCAGCAGCCCGGACAGCGATAATGAAAAACTGTTTTTT,CASSPDSDNEKLFF
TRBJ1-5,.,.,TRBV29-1,TGCAGCGCCCTAAGCAGCAATCAGCCCCAGCATTTT,CSALSSNQPQHF
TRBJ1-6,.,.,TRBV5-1,TGCGCCAGCAGCTTGGCCTCTGGGGGCGGTTATAATTCACCCCTCCACTTT,CASSLASGGGYNSPLHF
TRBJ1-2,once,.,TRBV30,TGTGCCTGGGGCTTAAGAGGGTCTGGCTACACCTTC,CAWGLRGSGYTF
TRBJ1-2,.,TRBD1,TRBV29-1,TGCAACGTAAGGAGGGGGCAGGGGGTTATATATGGCTACACCTTC,CNVRRGQGVIYGYTF
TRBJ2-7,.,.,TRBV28,TGTGCCAGCGGGCCTGGTGGCGAGCAGTACTTC,CASGPGGEQYF
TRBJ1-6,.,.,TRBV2,TGTGCCAGCAGGCCCTCGGGGGGGTCACCCCTCCACTTT,CASRPSGGSPLHF
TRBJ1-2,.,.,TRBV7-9,TGTGCCAGCAGCTCTCGGTGGGGCGGCTACACCTTC,CASSSRWGGYTF
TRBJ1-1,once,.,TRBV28,TGTGCCAGCAGTTTCTTTAGCACTGAAGCTTTCTTT,CASSFFSTEAFF
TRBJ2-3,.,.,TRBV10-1,TGCGCCAGCAGTGGGGGGGTCGGCACAGATACGCAGTATTTT,CASSGGVGTDTQYF
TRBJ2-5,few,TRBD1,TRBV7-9,TGTGCCAGCAGCCCACCGGACAGGGAGGCCCAGTACTTC,CASSPPDREAQYF
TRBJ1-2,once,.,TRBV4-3,TGCGCCAGCAGCCAAGATAATGAGGGTTGGGGCTACACCTTC,CASSQDNEGWGYTF
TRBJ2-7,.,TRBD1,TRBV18,TGTGCCAGCTCAGGACAGGGGGCCACCTACGAGCAGTACTTC,CASSGQGATYEQYF
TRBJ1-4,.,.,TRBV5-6,TGTGCCAGCAGCTTGGCAGGGTTAGAAAAACTGTTTTTT,CASSLAGLEKLFF
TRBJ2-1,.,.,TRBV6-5,TGTGCCAGCAGTTACTCGAGCTCCTACAATGAGCAGTTCTTC,CASSYSSSYNEQFF